These T cell receptor beta chains were read from a single sample in a study of blood T cell repertoires in COVID-19. Libraries were prepared by immunoSEQ multiplex PCR; TCRdb keeps only in-frame clonotypes and omits some of them. The table includes roughly 43,000 clones, around 82% detected once. Sequences were obtained from peripheral blood. Source of these receptors: a woman in her 70s with acute or convalescent COVID-19. CDR3s include the opening cysteine and the closing phenylalanine or tryptophan. D genes are given only for firm matches. The size entry is marked missing in some rows and otherwise reads once, few, many or a size class.

v_call,d_call,clone_size,j_call,cdr3_nt,cdr3_aa
TRBV19,TRBD1,few,TRBJ2-1,TGTGCCAGTAGGCGGACAGGGCTTAATGAGCAGTTCTTC,CASRRTGLNEQFF
TRBV7-9,.,.,TRBJ2-1,TGTGCCAGCAGCTTAGCAGGGGCCAACTCCTACAATGAGCAGTTCTTC,CASSLAGANSYNEQFF
TRBV30,TRBD2,once,TRBJ2-3,TGTGCCTGGGGGGCCGGGACTAGCGGGCCCGATACGCAGTATTTT,CAWGAGTSGPDTQYF
TRBV14,TRBD1,few,TRBJ1-6,TGTGCCAGCAGCCAGACAGGGGGGAGCGGGTCACCCCTCCACTTT,CASSQTGGSGSPLHF
TRBV19,.,.,TRBJ1-5,TGTGCCAGTATTCAACCAGGGAAGTACGATCAGCCCCAGCATTTT,CASIQPGKYDQPQHF
TRBV18,TRBD2,.,TRBJ2-1,TGTGCCAGCTCACCAGGCGGGAGGGTTTATGATGAGCAGTTCTTC,CASSPGGRVYDEQFF
TRBV6-5,.,.,TRBJ1-5,TGTGCCAGCAGCCCCAACGGACAGAAGCCCCAGCATTTT,CASSPNGQKPQHF
TRBV7-9,.,.,TRBJ2-7,TGTGCCAGCAGCGCAAGGGGAGAGCAGTACTTC,CASSARGEQYF
TRBV12-3/TRBV12-4,.,.,TRBJ2-3,TGTGCCAGCAGCAGTCCCACAGATACGCAGTATTTT,CASSSPTDTQYF
TRBV19,TRBD2,.,TRBJ2-1,TGTGCCAGTATTGGGCGGGGGGAGCAGTTCTTC,CASIGRGEQFF
TRBV28,TRBD1,.,TRBJ1-2,TGTGCCAGCAGTTCGACAGGGTTCGGCTACACCTTC,CASSSTGFGYTF
TRBV29-1,TRBD2,few,TRBJ2-3,TGCAGCGTTGATGGAGGCGGGAGGCGCACAGATACGCAGTATTTT,CSVDGGGRRTDTQYF
TRBV6-5,.,few,TRBJ2-5,TGTGCCAGCAGCCTAGCTGGCGAGACCCAGTACTTC,CASSLAGETQYF
TRBV7-3,.,.,TRBJ2-1,TGTGCCAGCAGGTCCGCGGATGAGCAGTTCTTC,CASRSADEQFF
TRBV6-5,TRBD1,.,TRBJ1-4,TGTGCCAGCGGGGACAGTCTGGATGGTGAAAAACTGTTTTTT,CASGDSLDGEKLFF
TRBV4-1,TRBD2,.,TRBJ2-7,TGCGCCAGCAGCCAGTCCGGGACTAGCGGGAGTCTTGGGGAGCAGTACTTC,CASSQSGTSGSLGEQYF
TRBV19,.,once,TRBJ2-3,TGTGCCAGTAGTTTTAAGGGCCAGGACAGATACGCACTCCGGGTAGATACGCAGTATTTT,CASSFKGQDRYALRVDTQYF
TRBV7-4,.,.,TRBJ1-5,TGTGCCAGCAGCTTTTACACAAAAAATCAGCCCCAGCATTTT,CASSFYTKNQPQHF
TRBV9,.,.,TRBJ2-3,TGTGCCAGCAGCGTATCCGGGGGTCGAACAGATACGCAGTATTTT,CASSVSGGRTDTQYF
TRBV6-5,TRBD2,.,TRBJ2-5,TGTGCCAGCAGGGGACTAGCGGTAATTCAAGAGACCCAGTACTTC,CASRGLAVIQETQYF
TRBV6-5,TRBD1,.,TRBJ1-1,TGTGCCAGCAGTCCCGACAGGGGGCTAACTGAAGCTTTCTTT,CASSPDRGLTEAFF
TRBV29-1,.,.,TRBJ2-5,TGCAGCGTTGAAAAAAACAGGGCCCTCAGAGAGACCCAGTACTTC,CSVEKNRALRETQYF
TRBV19,.,.,TRBJ2-3,TGTGCCAGCGGGCTGGCGGGAATTAGCACAGATACGCAGTATTTT,CASGLAGISTDTQYF
TRBV2,.,.,TRBJ2-2,TGTGCCAGCAGTGTTCGACAGCAGAACACCGGGGAGCTGTTTTTT,CASSVRQQNTGELFF
TRBV28,.,few,TRBJ1-1,TGTGCCAGCAGTTTTGCGGGCATGAACACTGAAGCTTTCTTT,CASSFAGMNTEAFF
TRBV15,.,.,TRBJ2-1,TGTGCCACCAGCAGAGTTCTAAATGAGCAGTTCTTC,CATSRVLNEQFF
TRBV11-3,.,few,TRBJ2-7,TGTGCCAGCAGCTCCCTAACCTCCTACGAGCAGTACTTC,CASSSLTSYEQYF
TRBV3-1/TRBV3-2,TRBD2,once,TRBJ2-1,TGTGCCAGCAGCCTTACCCCCCTACTAGCGGGAGGGCCCGGTGAGCAGTTCTTC,CASSLTPLLAGGPGEQFF
TRBV18,.,.,TRBJ1-5,TGTGCCAGCTCACCAGACACAGGTCTCCTTCAGCCCCAGCATTTT,CASSPDTGLLQPQHF
TRBV2,TRBD2,few,TRBJ2-3,TGTGCCAGCAGTCTCGGGACTAGCGGAGCCCCAGATACGCAGTATTTT,CASSLGTSGAPDTQYF
TRBV6-4,TRBD1,.,TRBJ2-1,TGTGCCAGCAGTCATCGACAGGGCTCGGGCAATGAGCAGTTCTTC,CASSHRQGSGNEQFF
TRBV10-3,TRBD1,.,TRBJ2-3,TGTGCCATTCGCTTGGGGACAGAGACAGATACGCAGTATTTT,CAIRLGTETDTQYF
TRBV2,TRBD1,.,TRBJ2-5,TGTGCCAGCACGAGGGGGCCCCAAGAGACCCAGTACTTC,CASTRGPQETQYF
TRBV2,.,.,TRBJ1-2,TGTGCCAGTGAACCGGGAGGGAATGGCTACACCTTC,CASEPGGNGYTF
TRBV29-1,TRBD1,.,TRBJ2-3,TGCAGTATCTCCGGGACAGGGGGGGGCACAGATACGCAGTATTTT,CSISGTGGGTDTQYF
TRBV7-6,TRBD2,.,TRBJ2-1,TGTGCCAGCAGCGCCGGACTAGCGGTTGAGCAGTTCTTC,CASSAGLAVEQFF
TRBV13,.,.,TRBJ2-5,TGTGCCAGCAGCTTACAGGGAAGGTTAGAGACCCAGTACTTC,CASSLQGRLETQYF
TRBV6-2/TRBV6-3,TRBD2,.,TRBJ2-1,TGTGCCAGCAGTTACTCCGGACTAGCGGGGATCTACAATGAGCAGTTCTTC,CASSYSGLAGIYNEQFF
TRBV19,TRBD1,.,TRBJ2-1,TGTGCCAGTAGTATAGGACAGGGGGCATATGAGCAGTTCTTC,CASSIGQGAYEQFF
TRBV7-8,TRBD2,.,TRBJ2-3,TGTGCCAGCAGCTTACAGACTAGCGCCAGTACAAAGCAGTATTTT,CASSLQTSASTKQYF
TRBV3-1/TRBV3-2,.,.,TRBJ1-2,TGTGCCAGCAGCCAAGATAGTGTTAACTATGGCTACACCTTC,CASSQDSVNYGYTF
TRBV7-3,TRBD1,.,TRBJ2-1,TGTGCCAGCAGCTTACAGGGGGCATTTGGGAATGAGCAGTTCTTC,CASSLQGAFGNEQFF
TRBV6-5,TRBD1,.,TRBJ2-5,TGTGCCACCCTGACAGGGTGGGGGGAGACCCAGTACTTC,CATLTGWGETQYF
TRBV7-9,.,.,TRBJ2-1,TGTGCCAGCAGCTTAGTGCCTAGAGCCCCGGATGAGCAGTTCTTC,CASSLVPRAPDEQFF
TRBV19,TRBD2,.,TRBJ2-2,TGTGCCAGTAGAGGCGGGAGGCAGGGCGGGGAGCTGTTTTTT,CASRGGRQGGELFF
TRBV2,.,.,TRBJ1-6,TGTGCCAGCAGTGAAATGGGCGGGAGTGATTCACCCCTCCACTTT,CASSEMGGSDSPLHF
TRBV5-1,.,.,TRBJ2-7,TGCGCCAGCAGCTCCAGGGGGGTCGAGGACGAGCAGTACTTC,CASSSRGVEDEQYF
TRBV19,.,.,TRBJ1-5,TGTGCCAGTAGCGAATCGTACAGGATTCCCAATCAGCCCCAGCATTTT,CASSESYRIPNQPQHF
TRBV7-3,.,once,TRBJ2-6,TGTGCCAGCTCGACAGGCTCTGGGGCCAACGTCCTGACTTTC,CASSTGSGANVLTF
TRBV5-1,.,.,TRBJ2-3,TGCGCCAGCAGCGAAACTACAGATACGCAGTATTTT,CASSETTDTQYF
TRBV4-2,TRBD2,.,TRBJ2-3,TGTGCCAGCAGCTCTAGCGGGCGCACAGATACGCAGTATTTT,CASSSSGRTDTQYF
TRBV7-8,.,.,TRBJ2-7,TGTGCCAGCAGCTTAGCGGGGGCGCGATACGAGCAGTACTTC,CASSLAGARYEQYF
TRBV7-3,TRBD2,.,TRBJ2-2,TGTGCCAGCAGCTTAACCGGGACTAGCGGGAGGGGAGCCGGGGAGCTGTTTTTT,CASSLTGTSGRGAGELFF
TRBV3-1/TRBV3-2,.,few,TRBJ2-6,TGTGCCAGCAGCCTCGACAGATACAGCTCTGGGGCCAACGTCCTGACTTTC,CASSLDRYSSGANVLTF
TRBV6-2/TRBV6-3,TRBD2,.,TRBJ2-1,TGTGCCAGCAGTGACCCGGGACTAGCGAGAGTCTCCTACAATGAGCAGTTCTTC,CASSDPGLARVSYNEQFF
TRBV7-9,TRBD2,few,TRBJ2-1,TGTGCCAGCAGCTTCGTGGATCTAGCGGGACATGAGCAGTTCTTC,CASSFVDLAGHEQFF
TRBV5-6,TRBD1,few,TRBJ2-7,TGTGCCAGCAGCTTGCCGGGACAGGGCACCATCTACGAGCAGTACTTC,CASSLPGQGTIYEQYF
TRBV3-1/TRBV3-2,TRBD2,.,TRBJ2-1,TGTGCCAGCAGCCAAGATGGAACTAGCGGGACTGAGGGAGAGCCAGACGGCTCCTACAATGAGCAGTTCTTC,CASSQDGTSGTEGEPDGSYNEQFF
TRBV2,TRBD2,.,TRBJ2-7,TGTGCCAGCAGTTGGACTAGCGGGGGTCTGTTCTTC,CASSWTSGGLFF